Detailed here is one T cell receptor (beta chain). Participants had their cohort set by participant-reported clinical history. The entry originates in a study of blood T cell repertoires in COVID-19. Study context: The study drew acute and convalescent COVID-19 samples from the United States, Italy and Spain. Nucleic acid was either cDNA or gDNA, and it came from T cells, B-cell-depleted T cells, or PBMCs.

As handled by the study authors: Nucleated cell counts were estimated from reference gene primer amplification. TCRdb keeps only in-frame clones here, not all; method: immunoSEQ multiplex PCR. V and J calls and clone size are those listed in that table; D and trimming were worked out from the DNA. The sample consists of 230,000 or so clones, roughly 88% of them appearing once. Sequenced input: PBMCs or T cells enriched from blood (not recorded which). The receptor comes from a woman between 40 and 50 years old with acute COVID-19.

CDR3 in amino acids: CASSFMTGGLNSPLHF. The CDR3 nucleotides read TGTGCCAGCAGTTTCATGACAGGGGGCTTGAATTCACCCCTCCACTTT. J is TRBJ1-6 and V is TRBV6-2 or TRBV6-3; 10 positions agree with TRBD1. V gave up 4 bases and J gave up 7 bases; unmatched junction bases: 7. The CDR3 contains 16 residues. Germline-derived CDR1 and CDR2 are MNHEY and SVGEGT.